Below, 13 T cell receptor beta chains from the same sample are listed, as sequenced in a study of cytomegalovirus exposure and HLA in healthy donors. Only in-frame clones appear in the TCRdb table, and some are missing; sequencing was by immunoSEQ multiplex PCR. Of 80,000 or so clones in the sample, roughly 94% were seen once. The sample was PBMCs. These receptors were collected from a woman aged 18 to 35 in good health and CMV-seronegative.

This chain connects TRBV4-1 to TRBJ2-7; D gene unclear. Per germline, CDR1 MGHRA and CDR2 YSYEKL. V was trimmed by 2 bases and J by 2 bases, leaving 10 bases between them. The CDR3 loop spans 14 amino acids. CDR3 sequence: CASSQTALTYEQYF. Written as DNA, the CDR3 is TGCGCCAGCAGCCAAACAGCCCTGACCTACGAGCAGTACTTC.

This sequence joins TRBV7-2 and TRBJ2-5, with TRBD2 matching 9 bases. CDR1 and CDR2 from the germline V gene are SGHTA and FQGNSA. The V and J ends lost 1 base and 4 bases, in that order; junction bases with no gene match: 4. The CDR3 runs 15 residues. CDR3 sequence: CASSLGGTSRETQYF. The DNA for the CDR3 is TGTGCCAGCAGCTTAGGAGGGACTAGCAGAGAGACCCAGTACTTC.

The J gene is TRBJ1-2, the V gene TRBV20-1; TRBD1 might be the D (5 bases). Germline CDR1 reads DFQATT; CDR2 reads SNEGSKA (reference sequence). Trimming stripped 5 bases from V and 6 bases from J, with 10 bases between. The CDR3 contains 11 residues. The CDR3 nucleotides read TGCAGTGCTCTCACGGGGGATGGCTACACCTTC. It translates to CSALTGDGYTF.

On this clone: Relative to the germline gene, one junction end is altered; a read error may explain this. The chain joins TRBV19 to TRBJ1-1; the match to TRBD1 covers 7 bases. Per germline, CDR1 LNHDA and CDR2 SQIVND (reference sequence). The CDR3 consists of 15 residues. The CDR3 region has the DNA TGTGCCAGTACCCCCGAGTCGGCTTTTTACGCTGAGGGGGCCTTT. Amino acid sequence: CASTPESAFYAEGAF.

V gene TRBV9 combines with J gene TRBJ2-2; TRBD2 matches 9 bases. The CDR3 has 19 residues. CDR1 is SGDLS and CDR2 is YYNGEE in the germline V gene. With 0 bases clipped from V and 6 bases from J, the junction kept 15 bases outside the gene matches. This CDR3 is CASSVGGFGGAGGPGELFF. The CDR3 DNA follows: TGTGCCAGCAGCGTAGGCGGTTTTGGGGGAGCGGGGGGACCCGGGGAGCTGTTTTTT.

The chain recombines TRBV11-3 with TRBJ2-1; 11 nucleotides agree with TRBD2. Per the germline V gene, CDR1 is SGHNT and CDR2 is YENEEA. The CDR3 consists of 15 residues. The V gene end was trimmed by 6 bases and the J gene end by 9 bases; junction bases not matched to a gene: 10. The CDR3 is CASSFSSGRRGEQFF. The CDR3 DNA reads TGTGCCAGCAGTTTTTCTAGCGGGAGGAGGGGTGAGCAGTTCTTC.

In nucleotides, the CDR3 is TGCGCCAGCAGCTTGGCACCGGGTTCCGATGAGCAGTTCTTC. This sequence encodes CASSLAPGSDEQFF. The chain combines TRBV5-1 with TRBJ2-1; D is ambiguous. Trimming stripped 0 bases from V and 8 bases from J, with 12 bases between. The germline V gene encodes CDR1 SGHRS and CDR2 YFSETQ. The CDR3 spans 14 residues.

The CDR3, as DNA: TGTGCCTGGGCCCTGAAGGGAGGGACTGAAGCTTTCTTT. It yields the protein CAWALKGGTEAFF. J is TRBJ1-1 and V is TRBV30; D not certain. The V end lost 5 bases, the J end lost 5 bases, and 15 bases lay between the germline ends. The CDR3 extends over 13 amino acids. Per the germline V gene, CDR1 is GTSNPN and CDR2 is SVGIG (reference sequence).

The chain combines TRBV5-4 with TRBJ2-4; D ambiguous. Germline V gene data show CDR1 as SGHNT and CDR2 as YYREEE (reference sequence). Trimming shortened V by 1 base and J by 5 bases, and 10 bases separated the two germline ends. The CDR3 is made up of 14 amino acids. This CDR3 is CASSLLDFQNIQYF. Written as DNA, the CDR3 is TGTGCCAGCAGCTTGCTTGACTTTCAAAACATTCAGTACTTC.

The chain employs TRBV7-8 and TRBJ2-7; TRBD1 matches at 8 bases. CDR3 size: 17 residues. Looked up from germline, CDR1 is SGHVS and CDR2 is FQNEAQ. The J segment lost 5 bases and the V segment lost 4 bases, leaving 16 bases of the junction unmatched. For the CDR3, the DNA is TGTGCCAGCAGCTCACCCCTTGACAGGGGCTTTGGCCACGAGCAGTACTTC. Encoded protein: CASSSPLDRGFGHEQYF.

The chain uses TRBV5-4 and TRBJ2-1, with 8 bases lining up with TRBD1. Germline V lookup: CDR1 SGHNT, CDR2 YYREEE (reference sequence). The ends lost 0 bases at V and 9 bases at J; junction bases unmatched: 8. The CDR3 runs 15 residues. The CDR3 nucleotides are TGTGCCAGCAGCTTGGGGCAGGGGGCGAATAGTGAGCAGTTCTTC. Translation: CASSLGQGANSEQFF.

The rearrangement uses TRBV29-1 and TRBJ2-2; the D gene is possibly TRBD2 (6 bases). The CDR3 runs 12 residues. The V end was cut by 4 bases, the J end by 6 bases, with 9 bases between. Germline V gives CDR1 SQVTM, CDR2 ANQGSEA. The CDR3 protein is CSVVWGAGELFF. The DNA for the CDR3 is TGCAGCGTTGTCTGGGGGGCCGGGGAGCTGTTTTTT.

The chain couples TRBV2 to TRBJ1-2; no reliable D call. Trimming removed 3 bases at V and 3 bases at J, with 5 bases between. Looked up from germline, CDR1 is SNHLY and CDR2 is FYNNEI. The length of the CDR3 is 12 residues. The CDR3 bases are TGTGCCAGCAGTGAGGGAGACTATGGCTACACCTTC. This gives the protein CASSEGDYGYTF.